The 27 T cell receptor beta chains given below trace back to one sample, sequenced in a study of cytomegalovirus exposure and HLA in healthy donors. The PCR employed 60 Vbeta primers together with 13 Jbeta primers. Using immunoSEQ multiplex PCR, the repertoire was profiled, and TCRdb retains in-frame clones only, with some absent. This sample has 130,000 or so clones, with about 75% found just once. Sequenced input: PBMCs. These TCRs come from a man aged 40-55 years in good health and CMV-seronegative.

The table lists this clone with a count of one. This chain connects TRBV6-1 to TRBJ1-4, with TRBD1 matching 10 bases. Losses at the gene ends were 3 bases for V and 6 bases for J; bases not matched to a gene: 10. Germline lookup yields CDR1 MNHNS and CDR2 SASEGT. The CDR3 totals 17 residues. The CDR3 nucleotides are TGTGCCAGCAGTGAGCCCTGGGACAGGGGATCGGATGAAAAACTGTTTTTT. It is translated as CASSEPWDRGSDEKLFF.

The genes are TRBV7-8 and TRBJ2-3, with TRBD2 matching over 14 bases. The junction had 5 bases not matched to a gene; V was cut back by 3 bases and J by 0 bases. CDR3 length: 18 residues. Germline V gene lookup returns CDR1 SGHVS and CDR2 FQNEAQ. The CDR3 nucleotides read TGTGCCAGCAGCTTGGGACTAGCGGGGGCATCCAGCACAGATACGCAGTATTTT. Protein product: CASSLGLAGASSTDTQYF.

The chain joins TRBV6-5 to TRBJ2-5; 8 bases map to TRBD1. The V gene's germline CDR1 is MNHEY and CDR2 SVGAGI. The CDR3 is made up of 15 amino acids. J lost 5 bases, V lost 8 bases, and 13 bases had no gene match. The CDR3 loop is CASATRPGGGETQYF. DNA of the CDR3: TGTGCCAGCGCCACCCGGCCAGGGGGCGGCGAGACCCAGTACTTC.

V gene TRBV9 combines with J gene TRBJ1-1; D not certain. Trimming left V 0 bases short and J 3 bases short, with 9 bases between. This CDR3 region has 14 residues. From germline, CDR1 is SGDLS and CDR2 YYNGEE. CDR3 in DNA: TGTGCCAGCAGCGTAGATGTCGCGGACACTGAAGCTTTCTTT. Its translation is CASSVDVADTEAFF.

The chain combines TRBV7-6 with TRBJ2-7, with 7 bases aligning to TRBD1. CDR3 size: 15 residues. V lost 5 bases and J lost 0; bases outside the gene matches: 7. Germline assignment: CDR1 SGHVS and CDR2 FNYEAQ. CDR3 protein: CASSLLTGNSYEQYF. The CDR3 DNA is TGTGCCAGCAGCCTTTTGACAGGGAACTCCTACGAGCAGTACTTC. Based on the CDR3 plus reference TRBV7-6 and TRBJ2-7, the full variable domain is GAGVSQSPRYKVTKRGQDVALRCDPISGHVSLYWYRQALGQGPEFLTYFNYEAQQDKSGLPNDRFSAERPEGSISTLTIQRTEQRDSAMYRCASSLLTGNSYEQYFGPGTRLTVT.

The rearrangement links TRBV7-6 to TRBJ1-2; 7 bases are shared with TRBD1. The CDR3 has 18 amino acids. V dropped 6 bases and J dropped 1; count of bases not matched to a gene: 17. Germline V gene sequence: CDR1 SGHVS, CDR2 FNYEAQ. The CDR3 coding sequence is TGTGCCAGCAGTCGTGAGCTGCAGGGGGATACTAGTAACTATGGCTACACCTTC. It translates to CASSRELQGDTSNYGYTF.

The genes are TRBV19 and TRBJ1-2; D is possibly TRBD1 (6 bases). V lost 6 bases, J lost 1 base, and 15 bases lay in between. The CDR3 loop spans 15 amino acids. The V gene's germline CDR1 is LNHDA and CDR2 SQIVND (reference sequence). CDR3 nucleotides: TGTGCCAGTAGGACCCAGGGGCGAAATAACTATGGCTACACCTTC. Translation: CASRTQGRNNYGYTF.

The gene calls are TRBV2 and TRBJ2-7, with 7 positions matching TRBD1. With V trimmed by 8 bases and J by 3 bases, 10 bases remained unmatched. Germline CDR1 and CDR2: SNHLY and FYNNEI. The CDR3 is 14 residues long. CDR3 sequence reads: CASSTGFSGYEQYF. The CDR3 coding sequence is TGTGCCAGCTCGACAGGGTTTAGTGGCTACGAGCAGTACTTC.

The J gene is TRBJ1-5, the V gene TRBV5-6; tentative D call: TRBD1 (6 bases). The CDR3 has 15 residues. The V gene lost 4 bases and the J gene lost 6 bases, with 17 bases spanning the gap. Germline V gives CDR1 SGHDT, CDR2 YYEEEE. In DNA, the CDR3 is TGTGCCAGCAGCCGAAGGACAGAACGGTCTCAGCCCCAGCATTTT. As protein: CASSRRTERSQPQHF.

The chain combines TRBV7-6 with TRBJ2-7, with D possibly TRBD1 on 5 matching bases. Germline CDR1 is SGHVS and CDR2 is FNYEAQ. V lost 0 bases and J 6 bases, leaving 15 bases between the germline ends. This CDR3 is 15 amino acids long. The CDR3 sequence is CASSLAGKGAVEQYF. The CDR3 DNA sequence: TGTGCCAGCAGCTTAGCGGGGAAAGGGGCAGTCGAGCAGTACTTC.

This clone has a single count. The chain combines TRBV5-1 with TRBJ2-5, with D maybe TRBD2 (6 bases). The tail of the sequence fits TRBJ2-7 better, so the J call may be wrong. CDR3 size: 16 residues. CDR1 and CDR2 from the germline V gene are SGHRS and YFSETQ. CDR3 nucleotide sequence: TGCGCCAGCAGCTTCGTGGGCGGGGCGCGCTCCTACGAGCAGTACTTC. Translation gives CASSFVGGARSYEQYF.

The CDR3 sequence: CASSLASGYYNEQFF. CDR3 DNA: TGTGCCAGCAGCTTAGCTTCCGGTTACTACAATGAGCAGTTCTTC. This rearrangement joins TRBV7-2 to TRBJ2-1; D remains unclear. V lost 0 bases, J lost 3 bases, and 9 bases lay in between. Germline CDR1 SGHTA, CDR2 FQGNSA. The CDR3 runs 15 residues.

CDR3 loop: CASSLGDRVVTEAFF. The CDR3 bases are TGTGCCAGCAGCTTAGGGGACAGGGTAGTAACTGAAGCTTTCTTT. The chain combines TRBV11-2 with TRBJ1-1; 9 nucleotides agree with TRBD1. CDR1 is SGHAT and CDR2 is FQNNGV in the germline V gene. V was clipped by 1 base and J by 5 bases; unmatched bases: 5. This CDR3 comprises 15 residues.

This clone was picked up one time. The chain carries TRBV5-6 and TRBJ1-5, with TRBD1 matching 8 bases. J gave up 1 base and V 4 bases, and 16 bases lay outside the gene matches. The germline V gene encodes CDR1 SGHDT and CDR2 YYEEEE. The CDR3 contains 19 residues. The CDR3 is CASSLFWRQGAGSNQPQHF. The DNA for the CDR3 is TGTGCCAGCAGCCTCTTCTGGAGGCAGGGGGCAGGGAGCAATCAGCCCCAGCATTTT.

V is TRBV18 and J is TRBJ1-1, with 12 bases identical to TRBD1. Germline loops: CDR1 KGHSH, CDR2 LQKENI. The CDR3 is 17 amino acids. V was pared by 4 bases and J by 1 base, with 7 bases of the junction left unmatched. CDR3 sequence: CASSRLGTGGRNTEAFF. Written as DNA, the CDR3 is TGTGCCAGCTCACGACTCGGGACAGGGGGCCGGAACACTGAAGCTTTCTTT.

This chain connects TRBV7-2 to TRBJ2-5, with TRBD2 as a possible D gene (5 bases). CDR1 is SGHTA and CDR2 is FQGNSA in the germline V gene. This CDR3 is 13 amino acids long. Trimming took 6 bases from V and 2 from J, leaving 10 bases between them. CDR3 bases: TGTGCCAGCAGAGAAGCGGCACAAGAGACCCAGTACTTC. Its translation is CASREAAQETQYF.

This clone appeared a single time. V is TRBV27 and J is TRBJ2-1; the match to TRBD1 covers 10 bases. V shed 6 bases and J 2 bases; nucleotides not matched to a gene: 7. The CDR3 contains 16 residues. From germline, CDR1 is MNHEY and CDR2 SMNVEV (reference sequence). The CDR3 DNA is TGTGCCAGCAGCCTTTCCGGGACAGGGGCCTACAATGAGCAGTTCTTC. Residues: CASSLSGTGAYNEQFF.

The sample holds one count of this clone. The chain carries TRBV5-1 and TRBJ1-2, with TRBD1 identical over 8 bases. V lost 2 bases and J lost 5; bases outside the gene matches: 14. The V gene's germline CDR1 is SGHRS and CDR2 YFSETQ. This CDR3 region has 17 residues. CDR3 protein: CASSFWTGNLEGYGYTF. CDR3 bases: TGCGCCAGCAGCTTCTGGACAGGGAATCTAGAGGGGTATGGCTACACCTTC.

The J gene is TRBJ1-4, the V gene TRBV2; 7 positions agree with TRBD1. The CDR3 covers 16 residues. V shed 0 bases and J 3 bases; nucleotides not matched to a gene: 4. Germline V gene data show CDR1 as SNHLY and CDR2 as FYNNEI. DNA of the CDR3: TGTGCCAGCAGTGAAGCCTTGACAGGGCCTAATGAAAAACTGTTTTTT. Translated: CASSEALTGPNEKLFF.

This sequence joins TRBV29-1 and TRBJ2-2, with TRBD2 identical over 12 bases. The V and J ends lost 0 bases and 7 bases, in that order; junction bases with no gene match: 9. Germline CDR1 and CDR2: SQVTM and ANQGSEA. This CDR3 spans 17 amino acids. CDR3 DNA sequence: TGCAGCGTTGAAGATCCGGCTAGCGGGGGGGGTGGCGGGGAGCTGTTTTTT. Its translation is CSVEDPASGGGGGELFF.

The chain couples TRBV5-6 to TRBJ2-5, with D possibly TRBD1 on 5 matching bases. The J call may not be correct, given that the DNA end is closer to TRBJ2-7. Looked up from germline, CDR1 is SGHDT and CDR2 is YYEEEE. CDR3 length: 17 amino acids. The CDR3 nucleotides are TGTGCCAGCAGCCCCTCCCTTGTAGGGGCGATTTCCTACGAGCAGTACTTC. Amino acids: CASSPSLVGAISYEQYF.

This chain joins TRBV5-1 and TRBJ1-6; D is possibly TRBD1 (5 bases). The CDR3 has 14 amino acids. With 4 bases removed from V and 7 bases from J, the gap between germline ends came to 12 bases. The germline V gene encodes CDR1 SGHRS and CDR2 YFSETQ. CDR3 in amino acids: CASSPDRNNSPLHF. The CDR3 region has the DNA TGCGCCAGCAGCCCCGACAGAAACAATTCACCCCTCCACTTT.

This clone has only a few counts. CDR3 nucleotides: TGTGCCAGCGATAATAGCGGGAACTCCTACAATGAGCAGTTCTTC. Residues: CASDNSGNSYNEQFF. This chain uses TRBV9 with TRBJ2-1; TRBD2 matches at 8 bases. J was trimmed by 0 bases and V by 7 bases; bases with no gene match: 6. This CDR3 has 15 residues. The V gene's germline CDR1 is SGDLS and CDR2 YYNGEE.

The V and J genes are TRBV9 and TRBJ2-5, with D tentatively TRBD2 (6 bases). Germline assignment: CDR1 SGDLS and CDR2 YYNGEE. The ends were cut back, 4 bases at V and 1 base at J, with 11 bases in the middle. This CDR3 comprises 14 residues. CDR3 sequence (DNA): TGTGCCAGCAGCCTAGGCGGGACCCAAGAGACCCAGTACTTC. Encoded protein: CASSLGGTQETQYF.

This clone was recorded a few times. The V gene is TRBV4-3, the J gene TRBJ2-3; a weak D match, TRBD1 (5 bases). The CDR3 has 15 amino acids. Trimming shortened V by 0 bases and J by 2 bases, and 9 bases separated the two germline ends. CDR1 is LGHNA, CDR2 YSLEER, per germline. The CDR3 region has the DNA TGCGCCAGCAGCCAAGATCTCAGGGCCACAGATACGCAGTATTTT. This gives the protein CASSQDLRATDTQYF.

The J gene is TRBJ1-1, the V gene TRBV30; a possible D gene is TRBD1 (5 bases). V lost 4 bases and J lost 0, with 9 bases in between. The CDR3 covers 13 residues. Germline V lookup: CDR1 GTSNPN, CDR2 SVGIG (reference sequence). For the CDR3, the DNA is TGTGCCTGGACTCAACAGGTGAACACTGAAGCTTTCTTT. Amino acid sequence: CAWTQQVNTEAFF.

The CDR3 DNA reads as TGTGCCAGTATGAATGGTCGGGAGAACACTGAAGCTTTCTTT. Its translation is CASMNGRENTEAFF. The rearrangement links TRBV19 to TRBJ1-1; no definite D call. The CDR3 totals 14 residues. Trimming stripped 7 bases from V and 1 base from J, with 13 bases between. Germline V gene data show CDR1 as LNHDA and CDR2 as SQIVND (reference sequence).